Below, 29 T cell receptor beta chains from the same sample are listed, as sequenced in a study of CDR3 diversity in severe acne. MiXCR, applied by TCRdb to the PCR reads, yields one record per CDR3 protein. The sample lists about 93,000 distinct CDR3 sequences; roughly 52% were seen once. The sequenced sample consisted of blood. These receptors all come from a male donor in good health, serving as a control.

The V and J genes are TRBV7-9 and TRBJ2-5, with a tentative D call TRBD2 (5 bases). V gave up 3 bases and J gave up 4 bases, with 12 bases separating them. CDR3 length equals 14 residues. The germline gives CDR1 SEHNR, CDR2 FQNEAQ (reference sequence). The CDR3 protein is CASSFSSGGETQYF. The CDR3 DNA is TGTGCCAGCAGCTTTTCCAGCGGTGGAGAGACCCAGTACTTC.

This sequence joins TRBV4-1 and TRBJ2-1; TRBD2 agrees at 8 bases. Germline V gene data show CDR1 as MGHRA and CDR2 as YSYEKL. The V and J ends lost 4 bases and 0 bases, in that order; junction bases with no gene match: 8. The CDR3 has 17 residues. CDR3 bases: TGCGCCAGCAGCCCCCGGGGGGGCCAGAGCTCCTACAATGAGCAGTTCTTC. Its protein product is CASSPRGGQSSYNEQFF.

Many counts were recorded for this clonotype. The chain uses TRBV19 and TRBJ2-4, with D hard to call. Trimming shortened V by 6 bases and J by 5 bases, and 11 bases separated the two germline ends. This CDR3 region has 13 residues. Germline-derived CDR1 and CDR2 are LNHDA and SQIVND (reference sequence). CDR3 in DNA: TGTGCCAGTAGGCCCTTCGGAGAAAACATTCAGTACTTC. It encodes CASRPFGENIQYF.

The chain joins TRBV6-5 to TRBJ1-2; D is perhaps TRBD1 (6 bases). This CDR3 contains 13 residues. Trimming stripped 2 bases from V and 3 bases from J, with 7 bases between. Germline CDR1 reads MNHEY; CDR2 reads SVGAGI. In DNA, the CDR3 is TGTGCCAGCAGTTACGGGACATACTATGGCTACACCTTC. Translation: CASSYGTYYGYTF.

As for this clonotype: Being one base from a much bigger clone, this may be a read error. The chain employs TRBV30 and TRBJ2-1, with D tentatively TRBD2 (6 bases). Germline V gives CDR1 GTSNPN, CDR2 SVGIG (reference sequence). The CDR3 has 14 amino acids. Deletions cut 3 bases from V and 7 bases from J, with 16 bases between. The CDR3, as DNA: TGTGCCTGGAGAATGGCTAGCGTGAGGAATGAGCAGTTCTTC. Its protein product is CAWRMASVRNEQFF.

CDR3 in amino acids: CASRGQLGETQYF. The CDR3 nucleotides read TGTGCCAGCAGGGGACAGTTGGGGGAGACCCAGTACTTC. V and J are TRBV11-2 and TRBJ2-5, with 7 positions matching TRBD1. With V trimmed by 6 bases and J by 5 bases, 6 bases remained unmatched. The CDR3 extends over 13 amino acids. From germline, CDR1 is SGHAT and CDR2 FQNNGV.

Concerning this clonotype: The limits of the CDR3 on the DNA are not certain, so only TCRdb's listed CDR3 is given. This chain connects TRBV9 to TRBJ2-7; the D call in the table, TRBD1, was not verified against the DNA. Germline V lookup: CDR1 SGDLS, CDR2 YYNGEE. The CDR3 numbers 22 amino acids, ends counted. CDR3 in amino acids: CASSATPPNTIYFGEGRDEQYF.

V usage is TRBV25-1 and J usage is TRBJ1-2; D is undetermined. The CDR3 covers 15 residues. The germline gives CDR1 MGHDK, CDR2 SYGVNS. The V gene lost 5 bases and the J gene lost 3 bases, with 16 bases spanning the gap. CDR3 residues: CASSLERAGDYGYTF. In DNA, the CDR3 is TGTGCCAGCAGTTTAGAGAGAGCCGGGGACTATGGCTACACCTTC.

This clonotype was picked up a small number of times. This chain connects TRBV6-5 to TRBJ2-5; weak D call: TRBD1 (6 bases). The V and J ends lost 2 bases and 0 bases respectively, with 10 bases between them. Per the germline V gene, CDR1 is MNHEY and CDR2 is SVGAGI. CDR3 length equals 15 residues. CDR3 DNA: TGTGCCAGCAGTTACAGGGGGACATACCAAGAGACCCAGTACTTC. Its translation is CASSYRGTYQETQYF.

This clonotype occurred many times. The chain has TRBV5-1 and TRBJ2-5; no firm D call. Per germline, CDR1 SGHRS and CDR2 YFSETQ. V lost 3 bases and J 5 bases, leaving 14 bases between the germline ends. The CDR3 is made up of 14 amino acids. CDR3 region: CASSYSPQEETQYF. CDR3 bases: TGCGCCAGCAGCTACAGTCCCCAGGAGGAGACCCAGTACTTC.

The chain is built from TRBV11-2 and TRBJ1-1; D is unclear. V was shortened by 1 base and J by 9 bases, with 12 bases between the two germline ends. Germline V gene data show CDR1 as SGHAT and CDR2 as FQNNGV. The CDR3 has 13 amino acids. The CDR3 DNA sequence: TGTGCCAGCAGCTTAGTGGTGGATGCGAAAGCTTTCTTT. As protein: CASSLVVDAKAFF.

The CDR3 loop reads CASSAENIAGGELFF. In nucleotides, the CDR3 is TGTGCCAGTAGTGCAGAGAATATAGCGGGCGGGGAGCTGTTTTTT. The chain joins TRBV7-9 to TRBJ2-2, with 7 bases identical to TRBD2. Trimming removed 9 bases from V and 7 bases from J; junction bases left unmatched: 14. CDR3 length: 15 residues. The V gene's germline CDR1 is SEHNR and CDR2 FQNEAQ (reference sequence). The whole variable domain, remainder taken from reference TRBV7-9 and TRBJ2-2, is DTGVSQNPRHKITKRGQNVTFRCDPISEHNRLYWYRQTLGQGPEFLTYFQNEAQLEKSRLLSDRFSAERPKGSFSTLEIQRTEQGDSAMYLCASSAENIAGGELFFGEGSRLTVL.

This clonotype was counted a single time. This chain uses TRBV6-4 with TRBJ2-7; TRBD1 matches 11 bases. CDR3 size: 15 residues. CDR1 is MRHNA, CDR2 SNTAGT, per germline. The trim removed 5 bases at V and 4 bases at J, leaving 7 bases unmatched. The CDR3 DNA sequence: TGTGCCAGCAGTCAATCCGGGACAGGGGGTTACGAGCAGTACTTC. Encoded protein: CASSQSGTGGYEQYF.

This rearrangement joins TRBV29-1 to TRBJ2-5; 8 nucleotides match TRBD2. Germline V CDR1 and CDR2: SQVTM, ANQGSEA. J was trimmed by 2 bases and V by 7 bases; bases with no gene match: 9. This CDR3 spans 14 amino acids. CDR3: CSALTGTSQETQYF. DNA for the CDR3: TGCAGCGCTTTGACCGGGACTAGTCAAGAGACCCAGTACTTC.

V and J are TRBV20-1 and TRBJ2-2, with D tentatively TRBD2 (6 bases). The CDR3 consists of 13 residues. Germline-derived CDR1 and CDR2 are DFQATT and SNEGSKA (reference sequence). V gave up 3 bases and J gave up 6 bases, with 11 bases separating them. CDR3 amino acids: CSASPGVSGELFF. The DNA of the CDR3 is TGCAGTGCTAGCCCGGGGGTATCCGGGGAGCTGTTTTTT.

This rearrangement joins TRBV4-1 to TRBJ2-1, with 13 bases that match TRBD2. Germline CDR1 reads MGHRA; CDR2 reads YSYEKL. This CDR3 has 17 residues. After removal of 1 base from V and 4 bases from J, the junction contained 4 bases not matched to a gene. The chain's CDR3 is CASSQGGLAGAYNEQFF. For the CDR3, the DNA is TGCGCCAGCAGCCAAGGAGGACTAGCGGGAGCATACAATGAGCAGTTCTTC.

With respect to this clonotype: This is likely a read error, given that the CDR3 carries no conserved phenylalanine or tryptophan at its end. Because the CDR3's place on the DNA is in doubt, the DNA is left out and the CDR3 is given as listed by TCRdb. The rearrangement joins TRBV7-9 to TRBJ2-2; the table's D call, TRBD2, has no DNA check behind it. The CDR3 spans 17 amino acids, including both terminal residues. Per the germline V gene, CDR1 is SEHNR and CDR2 is FQNEAQ (reference sequence). This CDR3 is CASSDESLAGNTGERMS.

As for this clonotype: A junction end diverges from the germline sequence, so it may reflect a read error. V is TRBV7-9 and J is TRBJ1-1; unclear D gene. CDR1 and CDR2 (germline): SEHNR, FQNEAQ (reference sequence). The CDR3 length is 17 residues. This CDR3 reads CASSPRPSGSPNTEAFF. CDR3 in DNA: TGTGCCAGCAGCCCTCGCCCGTCGGGCAGCCCGAACACTGAAGCCTTCTTT.

The chain couples TRBV9 to TRBJ2-2; D perhaps matches TRBD2 (6 bases). The germline CDR1 and CDR2 sequences are SGDLS and YYNGEE. Trimming removed 8 bases from V and 0 bases from J, with 14 bases in between. The CDR3 length is 15 residues. This CDR3 is CASRTGGANTGELFF. CDR3 in DNA: TGTGCCAGTAGAACCGGCGGGGCGAACACCGGGGAGCTGTTTTTT. Combining the CDR3 with reference TRBV9 and TRBJ2-2 gives the whole variable domain DSGVTQTPKHLITATGQRVTLRCSPRSGDLSVYWYQQSLDQGLQFLIQYYNGEERAKGNILERFSAQQFPDLHSELNLSSLELGDSALYFCASRTGGANTGELFFGEGSRLTVL.

The CDR3 sequence: CASSGAGTSGANEQFF. The CDR3 DNA sequence: TGTGCCAGCAGCGGCGCCGGGACTAGCGGGGCCAATGAGCAGTTCTTC. The chain carries TRBV7-2 and TRBJ2-1; TRBD2 agrees at 13 bases. The CDR3 runs 16 residues. CDR1 and CDR2 (germline): SGHTA, FQGNSA. The V and J ends lost 5 bases and 6 bases, in that order; junction bases with no gene match: 7. Combining the CDR3 with reference TRBV7-2 and TRBJ2-1 gives the whole variable domain GAGVSQSPSNKVTEKGKDVELRCDPISGHTALYWYRQSLGQGLEFLIYFQGNSAPDKSGLPSDRFSAERTGGSVSTLTIQRTQQEDSAVYLCASSGAGTSGANEQFFGPGTRLTVL.

The chain joins TRBV5-1 to TRBJ2-3, with TRBD1 as a possible D gene (5 bases). Trimming shortened V by 8 bases and J by 11 bases, and 27 bases separated the two germline ends. CDR3 length: 15 amino acids. The germline V gene has CDR1 SGHRS and CDR2 YFSETQ. CDR3 sequence: CARWGIPYTYNEQYF. CDR3 DNA: TGCGCCAGGTGGGGCATCCCCTACACTTACAATGAGCAGTATTTT.

J is TRBJ2-7 and V is TRBV20-1; 11 positions match TRBD2. The germline V gene has CDR1 DFQATT and CDR2 SNEGSKA (reference sequence). The CDR3 consists of 14 residues. Written as DNA, the CDR3 is TGCAGCGTTGGGGGACTAGCGGAGGTCTACGAGCAGTACTTC. Its translation is CSVGGLAEVYEQYF.

Concerning this clonotype: A read error may account for a junction end that differs from germline. The V gene is TRBV2, the J gene TRBJ1-2; maybe TRBD1 (5 bases). The germline gives CDR1 SNHLY, CDR2 FYNNEI. The CDR3 has 14 residues. The CDR3: CASSGTPATGGHSF. The CDR3 bases are TGTGCCAGCAGTGGGACACCCGCTACCGGCGGCCACTCCTTC.

This clonotype was counted ten times or more. The V call is TRBV20-1, the J call TRBJ1-2; 8 bases fit TRBD1. Germline CDR1 reads DFQATT; CDR2 reads SNEGSKA (reference sequence). Trimming cost V 6 bases and J 7 bases; bases outside gene matches: 10. CDR3 length: 13 residues. The CDR3 DNA reads as TGCAGTGCGGCACTCGGACAGGGAGGTGGCTACACCTTC. Protein product: CSAALGQGGGYTF.

This clonotype was counted between two and nine times. The gene calls are TRBV12-3 or TRBV12-4 and TRBJ1-5, with TRBD1 as a possible D gene (6 bases). The CDR3 has 15 residues. Trimming left V 3 bases short and J 4 bases short, with 13 bases between. The CDR3: CASSFGGLGNQPQHF. The CDR3 bases are TGTGCCAGCAGTTTTGGGGGCCTTGGGAATCAGCCCCAGCATTTT.

The chain carries TRBV3-1 and TRBJ1-6; D unresolved. V lost 7 bases, J lost 5 bases, and 12 bases lay in between. Germline loops: CDR1 LGHDT, CDR2 YNNKEL (reference sequence). The CDR3 is 14 amino acids. This chain's CDR3 is CASNPAGHNSPLHF. In DNA form, the CDR3 reads TGTGCCAGCAACCCCGCAGGCCATAATTCACCCCTCCACTTT.

This clonotype was counted at least ten times. The chain has TRBV7-2 and TRBJ1-4; D is unresolved. V shed 5 bases and J shed 7 bases, with 17 bases lying between them. The CDR3 extends over 15 amino acids. Germline-derived CDR1 and CDR2 are SGHTA and FQGNSA. The CDR3 loop is CASSNNREFGEKLFF. In DNA, the CDR3 is TGTGCCAGCAGCAATAATCGGGAATTCGGTGAAAAACTGTTTTTT.

The rearrangement joins TRBV5-5 to TRBJ2-7; TRBD2 is a possible D gene (6 bases). The V and J ends lost 4 bases and 2 bases respectively, with 19 bases between them. CDR1 is SGHKS, CDR2 YYEKEE, per germline (reference sequence). The CDR3 is 16 amino acids. The CDR3 sequence: CASSPDGRSLPYEQYF. The CDR3 DNA reads TGTGCCAGCAGCCCCGACGGGAGAAGTTTGCCCTACGAGCAGTACTTC.

V usage is TRBV11-1 and J usage is TRBJ2-1; D call uncertain. CDR3 size: 11 residues. V lost 2 bases, J lost 16 bases, and 12 bases lay in between. Germline CDR1 reads SGHAT; CDR2 reads FQDESV (reference sequence). CDR3 nucleotides: TGTGCCAGCAGCTTACAAAATCGGGTATTCTTC. It encodes CASSLQNRVFF.